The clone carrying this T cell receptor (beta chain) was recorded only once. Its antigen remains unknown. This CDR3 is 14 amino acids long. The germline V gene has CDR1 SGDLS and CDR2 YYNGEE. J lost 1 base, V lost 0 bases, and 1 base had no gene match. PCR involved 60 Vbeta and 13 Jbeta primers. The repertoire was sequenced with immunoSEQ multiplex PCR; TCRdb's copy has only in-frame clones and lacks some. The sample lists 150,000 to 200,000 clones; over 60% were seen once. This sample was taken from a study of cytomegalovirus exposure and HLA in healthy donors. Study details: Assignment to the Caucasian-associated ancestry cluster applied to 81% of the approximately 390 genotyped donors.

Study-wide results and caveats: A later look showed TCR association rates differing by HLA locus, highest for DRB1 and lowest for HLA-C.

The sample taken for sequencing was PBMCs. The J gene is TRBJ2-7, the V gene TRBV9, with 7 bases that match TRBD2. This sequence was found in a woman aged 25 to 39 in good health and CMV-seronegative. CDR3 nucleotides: TGTGCCAGCAGCGTAGGGACTAGGTCCTACGAGCAGTACTTC. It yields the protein CASSVGTRSYEQYF. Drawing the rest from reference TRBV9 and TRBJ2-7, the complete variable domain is DSGVTQTPKHLITATGQRVTLRCSPRSGDLSVYWYQQSLDQGLQFLIQYYNGEERAKGNILERFSAQQFPDLHSELNLSSLELGDSALYFCASSVGTRSYEQYFGPGTRLTVT.